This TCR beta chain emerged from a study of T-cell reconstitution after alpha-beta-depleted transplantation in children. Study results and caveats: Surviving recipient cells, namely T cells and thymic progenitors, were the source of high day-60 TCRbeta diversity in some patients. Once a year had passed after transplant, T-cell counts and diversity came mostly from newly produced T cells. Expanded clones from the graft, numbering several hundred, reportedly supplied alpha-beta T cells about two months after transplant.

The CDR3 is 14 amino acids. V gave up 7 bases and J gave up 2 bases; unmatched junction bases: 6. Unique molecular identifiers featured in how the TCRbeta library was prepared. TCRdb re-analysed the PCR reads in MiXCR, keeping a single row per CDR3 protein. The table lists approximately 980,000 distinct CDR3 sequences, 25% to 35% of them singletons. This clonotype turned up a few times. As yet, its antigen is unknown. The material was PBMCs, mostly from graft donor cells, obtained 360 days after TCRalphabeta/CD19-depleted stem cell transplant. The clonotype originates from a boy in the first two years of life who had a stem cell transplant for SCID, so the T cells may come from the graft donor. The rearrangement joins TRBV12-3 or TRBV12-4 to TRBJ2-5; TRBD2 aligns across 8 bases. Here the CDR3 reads CASTTAGGQETQYF. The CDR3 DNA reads TGTGCCAGCACCACTGCGGGGGGACAAGAGACCCAGTACTTC.